This entry features one T cell receptor beta chain sequence. Using immunoSEQ multiplex PCR, the repertoire was profiled, and TCRdb retains in-frame clones only, with some absent. The sample carries about 310,000 clones, around 89% recorded once. This specimen comes from a study of blood T cell repertoires in COVID-19. Between the trimmed V and J ends, which lost 0 bases and 2 bases, there was a span of 10 bases. Germline values: CDR1 MNHEY, CDR2 SVGEGT. The CDR3 loop spans 15 amino acids. Residents of over 20 US areas, aged roughly 18 to 89 years, made up the participants. The TCR was taken from a middle-aged woman who had recovered from COVID-19. The gene calls are TRBV6-2 or TRBV6-3 and TRBJ2-5; possibly TRBD1 for D (6 bases). The sequenced sample consisted of PBMCs or T cells enriched from blood (not recorded which). The CDR3 region is CASSYSTGQQETQYF. In DNA, the CDR3 is TGTGCCAGCAGTTACTCGACGGGACAACAAGAGACCCAGTACTTC.